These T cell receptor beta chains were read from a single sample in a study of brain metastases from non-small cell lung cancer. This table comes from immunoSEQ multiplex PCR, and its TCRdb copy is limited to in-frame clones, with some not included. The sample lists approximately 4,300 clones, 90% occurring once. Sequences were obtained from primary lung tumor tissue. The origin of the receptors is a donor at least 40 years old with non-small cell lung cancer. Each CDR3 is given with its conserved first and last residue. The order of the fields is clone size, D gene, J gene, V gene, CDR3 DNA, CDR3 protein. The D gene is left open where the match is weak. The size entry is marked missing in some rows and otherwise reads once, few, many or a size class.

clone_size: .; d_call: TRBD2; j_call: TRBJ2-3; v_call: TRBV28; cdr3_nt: TGTGCCAGCAGTTTGAGGACTAGCGGAGGAGGTACGCAGTATTTT; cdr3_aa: CASSLRTSGGGTQYF
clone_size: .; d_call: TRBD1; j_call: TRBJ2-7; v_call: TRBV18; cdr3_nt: TGTGCCAGCTCACCGTCCGGGACAGCAAGGGGGTACGAGCAGTACTTC; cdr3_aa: CASSPSGTARGYEQYF
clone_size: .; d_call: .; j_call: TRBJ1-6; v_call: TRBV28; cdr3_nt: TGTGCCAGCAGTTTAGAGGGAAGTGCGACCCTCCACTTT; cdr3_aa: CASSLEGSATLHF
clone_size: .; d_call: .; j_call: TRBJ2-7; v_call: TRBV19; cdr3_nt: TGTGCCAGTAGTAGGACGGCCAACTACGAGCAGTACTTC; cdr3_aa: CASSRTANYEQYF
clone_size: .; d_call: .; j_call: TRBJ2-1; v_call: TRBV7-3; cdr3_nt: TGTGCCAGCAGTGCCGACTATCTCAATGAGCAGTTCTTC; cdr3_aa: CASSADYLNEQFF
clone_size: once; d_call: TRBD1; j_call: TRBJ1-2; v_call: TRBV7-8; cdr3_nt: TGTGCCAGCAGTCAATCCGGGACAGGTACGACTGGCTACACCTTC; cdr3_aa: CASSQSGTGTTGYTF
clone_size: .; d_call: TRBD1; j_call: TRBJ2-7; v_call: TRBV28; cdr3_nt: TGTGCCAGCAGTTTCTCCGGGACAGGGCACTACGAGCAGTACTTC; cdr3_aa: CASSFSGTGHYEQYF
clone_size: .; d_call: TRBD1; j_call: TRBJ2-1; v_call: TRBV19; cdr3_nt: TGTGCCAGTAGTATTGGGACAGGGCGCGATGAGCAGTTCTTC; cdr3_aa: CASSIGTGRDEQFF
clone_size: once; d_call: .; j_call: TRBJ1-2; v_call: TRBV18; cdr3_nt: TGTGCCAGCTCACCACCGACAGAGACCTATGGCTACACCTTC; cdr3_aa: CASSPPTETYGYTF
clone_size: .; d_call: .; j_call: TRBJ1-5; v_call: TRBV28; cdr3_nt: TGTGCCAGCAGTTTAACCTTCGACAGGTATAGCAATCAGCCCCAGCATTTT; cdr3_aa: CASSLTFDRYSNQPQHF
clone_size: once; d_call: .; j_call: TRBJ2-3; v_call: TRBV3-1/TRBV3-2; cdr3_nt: TGTGCCAGCAGCCAAGATACGGGCCCCAGGTACACAGATACGCAGTATTTT; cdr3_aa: CASSQDTGPRYTDTQYF
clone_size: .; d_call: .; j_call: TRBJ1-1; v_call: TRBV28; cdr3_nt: TGTGCCAGCAGCGTAGCGGTCAGAAACACTGAAGCTTTCTTT; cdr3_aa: CASSVAVRNTEAFF
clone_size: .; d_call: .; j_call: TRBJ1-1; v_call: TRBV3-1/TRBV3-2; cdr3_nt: TGTGCCAGCAGCCAGGTGGGGGGGGCTTTCTTT; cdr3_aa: CASSQVGGAFF
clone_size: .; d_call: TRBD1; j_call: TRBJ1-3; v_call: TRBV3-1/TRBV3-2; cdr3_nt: TGTGCCAGCAGCCAATTCCGGGACAGGGGGGGCACCATATATTTT; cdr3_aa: CASSQFRDRGGTIYF
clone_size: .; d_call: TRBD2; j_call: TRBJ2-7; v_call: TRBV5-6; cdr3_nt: TGTGCCAGCAGCTTGGGTCTAGCGGGGACCGACGAGCAGTACTTC; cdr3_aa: CASSLGLAGTDEQYF
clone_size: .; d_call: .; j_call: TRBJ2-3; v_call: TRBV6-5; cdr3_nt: TGTGCCAGCAGTTATGGGTTCCGGGAAGTGGCAGATACGCAGTATTTT; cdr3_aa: CASSYGFREVADTQYF
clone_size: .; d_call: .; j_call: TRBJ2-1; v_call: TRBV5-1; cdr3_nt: TGCGCCAGCAGCTTGGTGGGCAGGGTCAATGAGCAGTTCTTC; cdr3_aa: CASSLVGRVNEQFF
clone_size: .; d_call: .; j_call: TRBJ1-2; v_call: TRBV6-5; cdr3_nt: TGTGCCAGCAGTTCTCGGGACACCGCTAACTATGGCTACACCTTC; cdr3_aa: CASSSRDTANYGYTF
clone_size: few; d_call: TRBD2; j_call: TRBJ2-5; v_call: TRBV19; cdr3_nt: TGTGCCAGTAGTATACGGACTAGCACGAGCGGAGCGACCCAGTACTTC; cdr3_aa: CASSIRTSTSGATQYF
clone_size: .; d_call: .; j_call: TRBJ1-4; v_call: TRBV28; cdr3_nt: TGTGCCAGCCGCCACCCCCCGGACTTCGCGGCTAATGAAAAACTGTTTTTT; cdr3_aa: CASRHPPDFAANEKLFF
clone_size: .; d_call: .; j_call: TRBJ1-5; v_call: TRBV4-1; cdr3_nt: TGCGCCAGCAGCCAAGGGGAGTTAGGCAATCAGCCCCAGCATTTT; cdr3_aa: CASSQGELGNQPQHF
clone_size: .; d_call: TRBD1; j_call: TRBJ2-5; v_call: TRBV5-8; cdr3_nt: TGTGCCAGCAGCCGGACAGGGATGATCGAGACCCAGTACTTC; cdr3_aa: CASSRTGMIETQYF